This T cell receptor beta chain was recorded in a study of cytomegalovirus exposure and HLA in healthy donors. Overall study findings and caveats: Some segments of the V type, notably TRBV6-2 and TRBV6-3, were excluded as indistinguishable.

Healthy bone marrow donors formed the donor group. PCR involved 60 Vbeta and 13 Jbeta primers. Sequencing was performed with immunoSEQ multiplex PCR; in TCRdb, only in-frame clones are kept and a portion is missing. Among more than 130,000 clones listed, about four fifths were seen once. Comment on this clone: Its cognate antigen is unknown.

Germline V gives CDR1 MNHEY, CDR2 SVGAGI. The V end lost 6 bases, the J end lost 7 bases, and 15 bases lay between the germline ends. This CDR3 region has 13 residues. The genes are TRBV6-5 and TRBJ1-2; tentatively, D is TRBD1 (5 bases). This clonotype was sampled from a man in his thirties or forties in good health and CMV-seronegative. Sequencing used PBMCs. The CDR3 coding sequence is TGTGCCAGCAGCATGGGTGGGGCAGGTGGCTACACCTTC. Translated: CASSMGGAGGYTF.